Each of the 31 T cell receptor beta chains below was sequenced from the same sample in a study of blood T cell repertoires in COVID-19. The method was immunoSEQ multiplex PCR; TCRdb's version includes in-frame clones alone and lacks a portion of them. The table lists 270,000 or so clones, more than 85% of them singletons. The sequenced material came from PBMCs or T cells enriched from blood (not recorded which). These receptors all stem from a man aged 40-55 years who had been exposed to COVID-19.

This clone has a single count. The chain has TRBV6-4 and TRBJ2-3, with a tentative D call TRBD1 (6 bases). With 1 base removed from V and 5 bases from J, the gap between germline ends came to 13 bases. The CDR3 contains 15 residues. Looked up from germline, CDR1 is MRHNA and CDR2 is SNTAGT. CDR3 bases: TGTGCCAGCAGTGACTGGAGGCAGGGGCAAGATACGCAGTATTTT. Residues: CASSDWRQGQDTQYF.

The chain carries TRBV2 and TRBJ2-7; 8 bases are shared with TRBD1. Germline V gene sequence: CDR1 SNHLY, CDR2 FYNNEI. With V trimmed by 6 bases and J by 3 bases, 7 bases remained unmatched. This CDR3 comprises 14 residues. This CDR3 is CASRLTGVHYEQYF. The CDR3 DNA sequence: TGTGCCAGCAGGCTGACAGGGGTCCACTACGAGCAGTACTTC.

This clone was recorded only once. The V gene is TRBV28, the J gene TRBJ2-2; D may be TRBD1 (5 bases). The germline V and J ends were trimmed by 3 bases and 5 bases, with 10 bases remaining between them. The germline gives CDR1 MDHEN, CDR2 SYDVKM. The CDR3 totals 14 residues. The CDR3 nucleotides are TGTGCCAGCAGTTTTCTTACAGGAACCGGGGAGCTGTTTTTT. It translates to CASSFLTGTGELFF.

This sequence joins TRBV6-5 and TRBJ1-2; D may be TRBD1 (6 bases). The V and J ends lost 7 bases and 0 bases respectively, with 15 bases between them. Germline loops: CDR1 MNHEY, CDR2 SVGAGI. The length of the CDR3 is 15 residues. CDR3 in amino acids: CASKEGGGSNYGYTF. The CDR3 DNA follows: TGTGCCAGCAAGGAGGGGGGGGGCTCTAACTATGGCTACACCTTC.

The table lists this clone with a count of one. The chain employs TRBV30 and TRBJ2-1; the match to TRBD2 covers 9 bases. The V gene's germline CDR1 is GTSNPN and CDR2 SVGIG (reference sequence). The CDR3 spans 13 residues. V was pared by 8 bases and J by 8 bases, with 10 bases of the junction left unmatched. CDR3 region: CAISAGGSHEQFF. The CDR3 coding sequence is TGTGCCATTAGCGCGGGAGGGTCCCATGAGCAGTTCTTC.

The rearrangement uses TRBV10-2 and TRBJ1-3; 7 bases are shared with TRBD1. There are 11 residues in the CDR3. Trimming at V came to 7 bases and at J to 8 bases, leaving 2 bases not matched to a gene. CDR1 is WSHSY and CDR2 is SAAADI in the germline V gene. Here the CDR3 DNA reads TGCGCCAGCACCAGGGGGGACACCATATATTTT. Its protein is CASTRGDTIYF.

This clone came up once. The chain joins TRBV30 to TRBJ1-5; 7 bases match TRBD1. Trimming took 2 bases from V and 0 from J; bases not matched to a gene: 7. From germline, CDR1 is GTSNPN and CDR2 SVGIG (reference sequence). The CDR3 covers 16 residues. The CDR3 loop reads CAWSPGQAISNQPQHF. Written as DNA, the CDR3 is TGTGCCTGGAGTCCCGGACAGGCGATTAGCAATCAGCCCCAGCATTTT.

On this clone: This specimen includes other DNA sequences encoding the same CDR3. The chain uses TRBV18 and TRBJ2-7; weak D call: TRBD1 (5 bases). V was cut by 3 bases and J by 3 bases, with 9 bases left in between. CDR1 is KGHSH and CDR2 is LQKENI in the germline V gene. The CDR3 loop spans 13 amino acids. The CDR3 DNA reads TGTGCCAGCTCACCGGGGCAGAACTACGAGCAGTACTTC. It yields the protein CASSPGQNYEQYF.

This clone occurred once. The rearrangement uses TRBV28 and TRBJ1-2, with D possibly matching TRBD1 (5 bases). From germline, CDR1 is MDHEN and CDR2 SYDVKM. This CDR3 has 14 amino acids. V was cut by 4 bases and J by 0 bases, with 9 bases left in between. The CDR3 DNA follows: TGTGCCAGCAGTTCCCTGACAGCTAACTATGGCTACACCTTC. It encodes CASSSLTANYGYTF.

The genes are TRBV6-5 and TRBJ2-3, with D uncertain. Trimming took 7 bases from V and 3 from J, leaving 14 bases between them. The CDR3 has 14 residues. Germline assignment: CDR1 MNHEY and CDR2 SVGAGI. The CDR3 spells CASKLATSTDTQYF. Here the CDR3 DNA reads TGTGCCAGCAAGCTTGCGACATCAACAGATACGCAGTATTTT.

This clone has only one observation. This chain links TRBV14 with TRBJ2-7; 7 bases align to TRBD1. The germline V gene has CDR1 SGHDN and CDR2 FVKESK. This CDR3 is 14 amino acids long. V lost 1 base and J lost 5; bases outside the gene matches: 5. The CDR3 reads CASSQGSGGHEQYF. The CDR3 region has the DNA TGTGCCAGCAGCCAAGGGTCAGGGGGACACGAGCAGTACTTC.

V is TRBV29-1 and J is TRBJ1-1; 11 positions match TRBD1. Germline V CDR1 and CDR2: SQVTM, ANQGSEA. V trimming: 6 bases; J trimming: 3 bases; junction bases outside the gene matches: 6. The CDR3 consists of 14 residues. CDR3 nucleotide sequence: TGCAGCGTCTCCAGGACAGGGGGCGACACTGAAGCTTTCTTT. The encoded protein is CSVSRTGGDTEAFF.

The chain is built from TRBV25-1 and TRBJ2-3, with 13 bases matching TRBD2. This CDR3 is 17 amino acids long. Germline assignment: CDR1 MGHDK and CDR2 SYGVNS. V was clipped by 4 bases and J by 0 bases; unmatched bases: 4. CDR3 protein: CASSGTSGSLSTDTQYF. CDR3 nucleotide sequence: TGTGCCAGCAGTGGGACTAGCGGGAGCCTTAGCACAGATACGCAGTATTTT.

The gene calls are TRBV29-1 and TRBJ2-5; perhaps TRBD2 as D (7 bases). Germline CDR1 reads SQVTM; CDR2 reads ANQGSEA. Trimming cost V 4 bases and J 1 base, with 13 bases left between them. This CDR3 is built from 14 residues. CDR3 protein: CSVAGRGAQETQYF. Written as DNA, the CDR3 is TGCAGCGTTGCCGGTCGGGGGGCCCAAGAGACCCAGTACTTC.

The count of this clone is one. The V gene is TRBV5-1, the J gene TRBJ1-1; 7 bases line up with TRBD1. The length of the CDR3 is 15 residues. In germline, CDR1 is SGHRS, CDR2 YFSETQ. The V and J ends lost 4 bases and 5 bases, in that order; junction bases with no gene match: 11. CDR3 loop: CASSPRTGSGTEAFF. CDR3 in DNA: TGCGCCAGCAGCCCGAGGACAGGCAGCGGGACTGAAGCTTTCTTT. Full variable domain (remainder filled in from reference TRBV5-1 and TRBJ1-1): KAGVTQTPRYLIKTRGQQVTLSCSPISGHRSVSWYQQTPGQGLQFLFEYFSETQRNKGNFPGRFSGRQFSNSRSEMNVSTLELGDSALYLCASSPRTGSGTEAFFGQGTRLTVV.

The chain combines TRBV5-1 with TRBJ2-1; D is perhaps TRBD2 (5 bases). The CDR3 has 16 amino acids. CDR1 is SGHRS, CDR2 YFSETQ, per germline. The V end lost 4 bases, the J end lost 0 bases, and 14 bases lay between the germline ends. This CDR3 is CASSREAASSYNEQFF. The CDR3 bases are TGCGCCAGCAGCCGGGAAGCGGCCAGCTCCTACAATGAGCAGTTCTTC.

Here the CDR3 reads CAISDRGAREKLFF. The CDR3 nucleotides are TGTGCCATCAGTGATCGGGGGGCGAGGGAAAAACTGTTTTTT. The J gene is TRBJ1-4, the V gene TRBV10-3, with D perhaps TRBD1 (6 bases). Germline loops: CDR1 ENHRY, CDR2 SYGVKD. This CDR3 has 14 residues. V lost 3 bases and J 8 bases, leaving 13 bases between the germline ends.

This chain connects TRBV21-1 to TRBJ1-5; the table gives TRBD1 as D, unverified against the DNA. TRBV21-1 is given as a pseudogene. The length of the CDR3 is 19 residues. The DNA of the CDR3 is TGTGCCAGCAGCCTAAGGAACTCCGGGACAGGGGGCAGTAATCAGCCCCAGCATTTT. Translating it yields CASSLRNSGTGGSNQPQHF.

V usage is TRBV5-6 and J usage is TRBJ2-7; possible D gene TRBD1, 6 bases. The germline V gene has CDR1 SGHDT and CDR2 YYEEEE. The CDR3 runs to 13 residues. The ends were cut back, 2 bases at V and 3 bases at J, with 9 bases in the middle. The chain's CDR3 is CASSLTQGYEQYF. CDR3 in DNA: TGTGCCAGCAGCTTAACACAGGGCTACGAGCAGTACTTC.

In nucleotides, the CDR3 is TGTGCCAGCATTGCAGGGACTATCACCTACGAGCAGTACTTC. Its protein product is CASIAGTITYEQYF. This sequence joins TRBV2 and TRBJ2-7; 7 nucleotides match TRBD2. The trim removed 7 bases at V and 2 bases at J, leaving 8 bases unmatched. CDR1 and CDR2 from the germline V gene are SNHLY and FYNNEI. The CDR3 contains 14 residues.

This chain connects TRBV5-1 to TRBJ2-1; D is possibly TRBD1 (6 bases). Germline V gene data show CDR1 as SGHRS and CDR2 as YFSETQ. V was pared by 5 bases and J by 0 bases, with 18 bases between. The CDR3 consists of 17 residues. In DNA, the CDR3 is TGCGCCAGCAGTTCCAAGAGGGGGAAGTACTCCTACAATGAGCAGTTCTTC. Encoded protein: CASSSKRGKYSYNEQFF.

The chain's CDR3 is CAISDLGHQNYEQYF. CDR3 bases: TGTGCCATCAGTGACCTGGGACATCAAAATTACGAGCAGTACTTC. This rearrangement joins TRBV10-3 to TRBJ2-7, with D perhaps matching TRBD1 (6 bases). The germline V and J ends were trimmed by 3 bases and 4 bases, with 16 bases remaining between them. The germline CDR1 and CDR2 sequences are ENHRY and SYGVKD. This CDR3 has 15 amino acids.

The chain employs TRBV7-9 and TRBJ1-2, with 7 bases fitting TRBD1. Germline values: CDR1 SEHNR, CDR2 FQNEAQ (reference sequence). V lost 3 bases and J lost 9; bases outside the gene matches: 10. CDR3 length equals 14 residues. CDR3 loop: CASSFSELQGSYTF. The CDR3 nucleotides are TGTGCCAGCAGCTTTTCCGAACTACAGGGGAGCTACACCTTC.

This chain links TRBV5-1 with TRBJ1-5; possibly TRBD1 for D (5 bases). CDR1 is SGHRS and CDR2 is YFSETQ in the germline V gene. This CDR3 has 14 amino acids. Trimming removed 0 bases from V and 1 base from J, with 5 bases in between. The CDR3 is CASSLEGSNQPQHF. The CDR3 DNA follows: TGCGCCAGCAGCTTGGAGGGGAGCAATCAGCCCCAGCATTTT.

This clone has only a few counts. The V and J genes are TRBV12-5 and TRBJ2-2, with D maybe TRBD1 (6 bases). Germline V gene data show CDR1 as LGHNT and CDR2 as FRNRAP. This CDR3 has 14 amino acids. Trimming took 8 bases from V and 3 from J, leaving 13 bases between them. The CDR3 reads CASLRDTYTGELFF. The CDR3 nucleotides read TGTGCTAGTCTCCGGGACACCTACACCGGGGAGCTGTTTTTT.

The V call is TRBV19, the J call TRBJ1-1; the D is unclear. The CDR3 contains 15 residues. The V end was cut by 2 bases, the J end by 0 bases, with 10 bases between. Looked up from germline, CDR1 is LNHDA and CDR2 is SQIVND (reference sequence). The CDR3 DNA sequence: TGTGCCAGTAGTATAAGTGGAGCCATGAACACTGAAGCTTTCTTT. Its protein product is CASSISGAMNTEAFF.

The V gene is TRBV4-1, the J gene TRBJ2-7, with D possibly TRBD1 on 6 matching bases. The CDR3 sequence is 15 residues long. Trimming left V 0 bases short and J 4 bases short, with 13 bases between. Germline V CDR1 and CDR2: MGHRA, YSYEKL. CDR3 DNA: TGCGCCAGCAGCCAAGAAACGGGAAGGGGGTACGAGCAGTACTTC. Translating it yields CASSQETGRGYEQYF.

This clone was seen a single time. The gene calls are TRBV3-1 (or the pseudogene TRBV3-2) and TRBJ1-1, with D unclear. Trimming stripped 4 bases from V and 3 bases from J, with 9 bases between. Germline CDR1 is LGHDT and CDR2 is YNNKEL (reference sequence). The CDR3 runs 13 residues. The CDR3 nucleotides read TGTGCCAGCAGCCGAACCGAGTACACTGAAGCTTTCTTT. Its protein product is CASSRTEYTEAFF.

This chain links TRBV6-5 with TRBJ2-7, with TRBD1 identical over 7 bases. Germline V lookup: CDR1 MNHEY, CDR2 SVGAGI. The CDR3 covers 14 residues. Unmatched junction bases numbered 8, after V lost 5 bases and J lost 4 bases. In DNA, the CDR3 is TGTGCCAGCAGTCTCGGACAGGAGTTGTACGAGCAGTACTTC. Translated: CASSLGQELYEQYF.

This chain joins TRBV7-9 and TRBJ1-2; 9 nucleotides line up with TRBD1. The V and J ends lost 5 bases and 2 bases, in that order; junction bases with no gene match: 9. The CDR3 loop spans 16 amino acids. Looked up from germline, CDR1 is SEHNR and CDR2 is FQNEAQ (reference sequence). In DNA form, the CDR3 reads TGTGCCAGCAGCCACCCCCAGACAGGGGGGAACTATGGCTACACCTTC. Protein sequence: CASSHPQTGGNYGYTF.

J is TRBJ2-3 and V is TRBV7-6, with 9 bases fitting TRBD1. This CDR3 is 15 amino acids long. The germline gives CDR1 SGHVS, CDR2 FNYEAQ. The V segment lost 4 bases and the J segment 5 bases; nucleotides outside the gene matches: 7. In DNA, the CDR3 is TGTGCCAGCAGCTATGGACAGGGGTCCGTAGATACGCAGTATTTT. Translating it yields CASSYGQGSVDTQYF.